These 5 T cell receptor beta chains were all obtained from the same sample, sequenced in a study of cytomegalovirus exposure and HLA in healthy donors. Sequencing was performed with immunoSEQ multiplex PCR; in TCRdb, only in-frame clones are kept and a portion is missing. The table records fewer than 400,000 clones, approximately 86% of them present only once. Sequencing input: PBMCs. Source of these receptors: a man aged 30 to 39 in good health and CMV-seronegative.

The table lists this clone with a count of one. The V call is TRBV6-1, the J call TRBJ2-1, with D tentatively TRBD1 (5 bases). V was clipped by 0 bases and J by 2 bases, with 8 bases between them. The CDR3 is made up of 15 amino acids. Germline assignment: CDR1 MNHNS and CDR2 SASEGT. The CDR3 region has the DNA TGTGCCAGCAGTGAAGCCACAGGTCCCTACAATGAGCAGTTCTTC. Encoded protein: CASSEATGPYNEQFF.

The chain couples TRBV5-4 to TRBJ1-2; no firm D call. The V and J ends lost 0 bases and 4 bases respectively, with 7 bases between them. Germline V lookup: CDR1 SGHNT, CDR2 YYREEE (reference sequence). This CDR3 region has 13 residues. CDR3 in DNA: TGTGCCAGCAGCTTGGGAGGGTTCTATGGCTACACCTTC. This gives the protein CASSLGGFYGYTF. The entire variable domain, with the rest obtained from reference TRBV5-4 and TRBJ1-2, is as follows: ETGVTQSPTHLIKTRGQQVTLRCSSQSGHNTVSWYQQALGQGPQFIFQYYREEENGRGNFPPRFSGLQFPNYSSELNVNALELDDSALYLCASSLGGFYGYTFGSGTRLTVV.

CDR3 bases: TGTGCCAGCTCACCAGTAACTAGCGGGGCGTACAATGAGCAGTTCTTC. Translated: CASSPVTSGAYNEQFF. V is TRBV18 and J is TRBJ2-1; 10 nucleotides match TRBD2. The CDR3 runs 16 residues. Germline assignment: CDR1 KGHSH and CDR2 LQKENI. The V and J ends lost 2 bases and 4 bases, in that order; junction bases with no gene match: 5. The full variable domain, with the rest looked up from reference TRBV18 and TRBJ2-1, is NAGVMQNPRHLVRRRGQEARLRCSPMKGHSHVYWYRQLPEEGLKFMVYLQKENIIDESGMPKERFSAEFPKEGPSILRIQQVVRGDSAAYFCASSPVTSGAYNEQFFGPGTRLTVL.

The CDR3, as DNA: TGCGCCAGCAGCTTAAACAGCCTGGGGAACACTGAAGCTTTCTTT. Translation gives CASSLNSLGNTEAFF. J is TRBJ1-1 and V is TRBV5-1; no firm D call. V was clipped by 2 bases and J by 1 base, with 12 bases between them. Germline V gives CDR1 SGHRS, CDR2 YFSETQ. The CDR3 extends over 15 amino acids.

The V and J genes are TRBV4-1 and TRBJ2-1; the match to TRBD2 covers 11 bases. Trimming at V came to 5 bases and at J to 8 bases, leaving 5 bases not matched to a gene. The CDR3 contains 14 residues. The germline CDR1 and CDR2 sequences are MGHRA and YSYEKL. CDR3 bases: TGCGCCAGCAGCTCCAGGACTAGCGGGCATGAGCAGTTCTTC. Its protein product is CASSSRTSGHEQFF.